This TCR beta chain was found in a study of OX40 agonist ivuxolimab in advanced cancers. The CDR3 extends over 15 amino acids. V was clipped by 0 bases and J by 5 bases; unmatched bases: 7. CDR1 is SGHRS, CDR2 YFSETQ, per germline. Here immunoSEQ multiplex PCR was the method, and the copy in TCRdb shows in-frame clones only, minus some. Counted here are roughly 67,000 clones, about 92% occurring once; the ten biggest clones make up over 7.5%. Sequencing used CD4+ or CD8+ T cells sorted from blood, obtained in a trial of the OX40 agonist ivuxolimab. The receptor's source is an adult with an advanced solid tumor such as melanoma, head and neck, liver or kidney cancer. J is TRBJ2-5 and V is TRBV5-1; 7 bases match TRBD2. The CDR3 spells CASSLGLAVGETQYF. CDR3 sequence (DNA): TGCGCCAGCAGCTTGGGCCTAGCGGTCGGGGAGACCCAGTACTTC.